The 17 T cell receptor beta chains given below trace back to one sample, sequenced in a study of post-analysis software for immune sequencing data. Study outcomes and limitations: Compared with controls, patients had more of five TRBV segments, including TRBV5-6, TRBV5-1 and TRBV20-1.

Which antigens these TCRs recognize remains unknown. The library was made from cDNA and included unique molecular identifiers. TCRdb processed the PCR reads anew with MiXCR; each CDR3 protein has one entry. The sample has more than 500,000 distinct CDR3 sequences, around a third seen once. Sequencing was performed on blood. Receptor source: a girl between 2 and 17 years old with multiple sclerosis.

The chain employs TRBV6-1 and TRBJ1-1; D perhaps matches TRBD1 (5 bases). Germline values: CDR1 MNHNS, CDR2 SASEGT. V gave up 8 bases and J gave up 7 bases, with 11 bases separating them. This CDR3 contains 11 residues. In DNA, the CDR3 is TGTGCCAGCTCGGACATTTTTGAAGCTTTCTTT. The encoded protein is CASSDIFEAFF.

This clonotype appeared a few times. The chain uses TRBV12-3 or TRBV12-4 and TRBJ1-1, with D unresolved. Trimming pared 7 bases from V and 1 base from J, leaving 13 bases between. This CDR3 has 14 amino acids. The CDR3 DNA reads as TGTGCCAGCAAAAGGACCTCAGAGAACACTGAAGCTTTCTTT. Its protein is CASKRTSENTEAFF.

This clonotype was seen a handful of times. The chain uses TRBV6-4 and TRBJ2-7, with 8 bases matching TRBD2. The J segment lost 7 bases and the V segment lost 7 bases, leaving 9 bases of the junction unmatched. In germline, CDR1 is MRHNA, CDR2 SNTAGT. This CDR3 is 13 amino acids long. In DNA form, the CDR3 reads TGTGCCAGCAAGCCGAGCGGGGGCGGAGAGCAGTACTTC. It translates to CASKPSGGGEQYF.

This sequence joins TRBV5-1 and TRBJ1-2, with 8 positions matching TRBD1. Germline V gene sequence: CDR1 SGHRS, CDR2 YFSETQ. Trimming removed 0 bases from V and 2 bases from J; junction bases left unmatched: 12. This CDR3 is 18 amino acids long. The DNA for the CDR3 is TGCGCCAGCAGCTTGGTGAATGCGGGACAGGTTTCCAACTATGGCTACACCTTC. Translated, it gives CASSLVNAGQVSNYGYTF.

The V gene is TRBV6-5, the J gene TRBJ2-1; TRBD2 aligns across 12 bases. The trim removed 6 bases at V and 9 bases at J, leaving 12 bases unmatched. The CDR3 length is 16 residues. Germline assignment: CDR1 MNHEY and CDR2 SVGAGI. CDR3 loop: CASRRSLAGGWVEQFF. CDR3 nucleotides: TGTGCCAGCAGAAGGTCCCTAGCGGGGGGGTGGGTTGAGCAGTTCTTC.

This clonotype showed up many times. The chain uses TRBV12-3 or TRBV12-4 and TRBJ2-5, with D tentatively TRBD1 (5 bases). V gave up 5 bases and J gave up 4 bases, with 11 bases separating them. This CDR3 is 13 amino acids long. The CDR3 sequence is CASSLRGRETQYF. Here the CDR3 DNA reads TGTGCCAGCAGTCTAAGGGGTCGAGAGACCCAGTACTTC.

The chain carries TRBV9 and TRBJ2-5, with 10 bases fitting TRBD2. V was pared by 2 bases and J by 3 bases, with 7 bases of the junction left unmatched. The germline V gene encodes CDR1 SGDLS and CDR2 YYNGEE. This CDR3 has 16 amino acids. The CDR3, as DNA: TGTGCCAGCAGCGTTCGAGCGGGGGGGCCGGAAGAGACCCAGTACTTC. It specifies CASSVRAGGPEETQYF. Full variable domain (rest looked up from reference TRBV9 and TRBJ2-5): DSGVTQTPKHLITATGQRVTLRCSPRSGDLSVYWYQQSLDQGLQFLIQYYNGEERAKGNILERFSAQQFPDLHSELNLSSLELGDSALYFCASSVRAGGPEETQYFGPGTRLLVL.

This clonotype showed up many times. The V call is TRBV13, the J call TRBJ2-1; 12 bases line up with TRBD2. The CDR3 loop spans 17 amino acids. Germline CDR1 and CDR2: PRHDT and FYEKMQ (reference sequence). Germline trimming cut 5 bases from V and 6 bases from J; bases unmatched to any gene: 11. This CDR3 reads CASSPPSLAGGLNEQFF. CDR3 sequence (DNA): TGTGCCAGCAGCCCCCCCTCTCTAGCGGGGGGGCTCAATGAGCAGTTCTTC.

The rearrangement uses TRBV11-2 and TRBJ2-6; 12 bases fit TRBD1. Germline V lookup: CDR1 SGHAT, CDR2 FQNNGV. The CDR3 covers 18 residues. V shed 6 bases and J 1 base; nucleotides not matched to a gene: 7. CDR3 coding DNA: TGTGCCAGCAGACGGGGGACAGGGGGCATTTCTGGGGCCAACGTCCTGACTTTC. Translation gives CASRRGTGGISGANVLTF.

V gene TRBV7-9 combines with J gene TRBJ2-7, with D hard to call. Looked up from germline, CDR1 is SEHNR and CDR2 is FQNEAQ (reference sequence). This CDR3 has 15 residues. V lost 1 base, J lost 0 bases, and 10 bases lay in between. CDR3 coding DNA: TGTGCCAGCAGCTTAGGACGGACGACCTCCTACGAGCAGTACTTC. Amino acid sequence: CASSLGRTTSYEQYF.

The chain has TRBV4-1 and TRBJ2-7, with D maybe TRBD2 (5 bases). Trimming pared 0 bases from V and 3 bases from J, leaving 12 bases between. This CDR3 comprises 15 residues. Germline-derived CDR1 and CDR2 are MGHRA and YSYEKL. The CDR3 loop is CASSQEAGGGYEQYV. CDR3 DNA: TGCGCCAGCAGCCAAGAAGCAGGAGGCGGCTACGAGCAGTACGTC.

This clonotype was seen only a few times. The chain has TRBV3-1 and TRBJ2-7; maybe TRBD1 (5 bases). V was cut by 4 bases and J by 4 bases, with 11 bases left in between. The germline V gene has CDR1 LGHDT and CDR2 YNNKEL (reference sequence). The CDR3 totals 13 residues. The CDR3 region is CASSLRVLYEQYF. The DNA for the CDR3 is TGTGCCAGCAGCCTCAGGGTCCTATACGAGCAGTACTTC.

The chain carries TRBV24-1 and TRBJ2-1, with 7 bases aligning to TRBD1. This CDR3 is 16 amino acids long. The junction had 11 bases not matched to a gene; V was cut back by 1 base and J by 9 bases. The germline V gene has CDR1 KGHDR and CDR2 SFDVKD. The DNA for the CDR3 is TGTGCCACCAGTGATTTTTTTACAGGGGATAGGAGTGAGCAGTTCTTC. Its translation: CATSDFFTGDRSEQFF.

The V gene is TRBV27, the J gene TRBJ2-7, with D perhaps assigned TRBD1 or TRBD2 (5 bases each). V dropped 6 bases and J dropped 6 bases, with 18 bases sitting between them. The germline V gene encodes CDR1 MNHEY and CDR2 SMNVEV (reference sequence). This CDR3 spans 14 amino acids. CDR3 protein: CASRRRGRFGEQYF. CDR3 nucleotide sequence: TGTGCCAGCAGGCGAAGGGGACGGTTCGGCGAGCAGTACTTC.

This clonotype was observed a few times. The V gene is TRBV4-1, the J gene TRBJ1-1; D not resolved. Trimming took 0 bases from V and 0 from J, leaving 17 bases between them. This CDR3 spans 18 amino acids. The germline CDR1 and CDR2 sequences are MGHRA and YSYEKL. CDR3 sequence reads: CASSQDISSGVLNTEAFF. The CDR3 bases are TGCGCCAGCAGCCAAGACATATCATCAGGCGTTCTGAACACTGAAGCTTTCTTT.

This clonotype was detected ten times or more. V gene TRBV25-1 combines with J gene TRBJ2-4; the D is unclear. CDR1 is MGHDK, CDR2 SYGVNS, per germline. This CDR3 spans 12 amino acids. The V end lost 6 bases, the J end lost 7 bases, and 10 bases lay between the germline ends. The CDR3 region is CASRTDANIQYF. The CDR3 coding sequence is TGTGCCAGCAGAACCGACGCGAACATTCAGTACTTC. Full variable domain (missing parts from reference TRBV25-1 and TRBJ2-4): EADIYQTPRYLVIGTGKKITLECSQTMGHDKMYWYQQDPGMELHLIHYSYGVNSTEKGDLSSESTVSRIRTEHFPLTLESARPSHTSQYLCASRTDANIQYFGAGTRLSVL.

CDR3 in DNA: TGCAGTGCTAGGACTAGCGGGGGGCATGAGCAGTACTTC. Translated: CSARTSGGHEQYF. This chain joins TRBV20-1 and TRBJ2-7, with TRBD2 identical over 13 bases. CDR3 length: 13 amino acids. Per germline, CDR1 DFQATT and CDR2 SNEGSKA (reference sequence). V shed 3 bases, J shed 7 bases, and the junction held 3 bases outside the gene matches.